There are a few counts of the clone carrying this T cell receptor (beta chain). What it recognizes is unknown. No patient had received any treatment before thyroid surgery. The data are from a study of metastatic and nonmetastatic thyroid tumors. The overall study: The comparison covered peripheral blood and tumor or nodule tissue in malignant and benign thyroid patients. Study-wide points: Relative to benign nodules, malignant thyroid tumors were reportedly characterized by significantly elevated TCR beta diversity in blood and tumor.

CDR1 MNHEY and CDR2 SVGEGT come from the germline V gene. The CDR3 has 13 amino acids. V lost 4 bases and J 7 bases, leaving 8 bases between the germline ends. As handled by the study authors: The study took CDR3 differences across clinicopathological groups and made a distant-metastasis classifier for papillary thyroid cancer from them. TCRdb used MiXCR to call clones anew from the PCR reads. The V and J calls and clone size come from TCRdb's table, not from the authors' own analysis. This table has around 28,000 clones, 25% to 30% appearing once. Sequencing was carried out using blood. This sequence joins TRBV6-2 or TRBV6-3 and TRBJ1-6; D is undetermined. The TCR comes from a female donor with papillary thyroid cancer or a benign thyroid nodule (not recorded which). Some clones in this sample may be carry-over from other donors' samples. The DNA for the CDR3 is TGTGCCAGCAGTTCCCAGGCCAATTCACCCCTCCACTTT. Translating gives CASSSQANSPLHF.